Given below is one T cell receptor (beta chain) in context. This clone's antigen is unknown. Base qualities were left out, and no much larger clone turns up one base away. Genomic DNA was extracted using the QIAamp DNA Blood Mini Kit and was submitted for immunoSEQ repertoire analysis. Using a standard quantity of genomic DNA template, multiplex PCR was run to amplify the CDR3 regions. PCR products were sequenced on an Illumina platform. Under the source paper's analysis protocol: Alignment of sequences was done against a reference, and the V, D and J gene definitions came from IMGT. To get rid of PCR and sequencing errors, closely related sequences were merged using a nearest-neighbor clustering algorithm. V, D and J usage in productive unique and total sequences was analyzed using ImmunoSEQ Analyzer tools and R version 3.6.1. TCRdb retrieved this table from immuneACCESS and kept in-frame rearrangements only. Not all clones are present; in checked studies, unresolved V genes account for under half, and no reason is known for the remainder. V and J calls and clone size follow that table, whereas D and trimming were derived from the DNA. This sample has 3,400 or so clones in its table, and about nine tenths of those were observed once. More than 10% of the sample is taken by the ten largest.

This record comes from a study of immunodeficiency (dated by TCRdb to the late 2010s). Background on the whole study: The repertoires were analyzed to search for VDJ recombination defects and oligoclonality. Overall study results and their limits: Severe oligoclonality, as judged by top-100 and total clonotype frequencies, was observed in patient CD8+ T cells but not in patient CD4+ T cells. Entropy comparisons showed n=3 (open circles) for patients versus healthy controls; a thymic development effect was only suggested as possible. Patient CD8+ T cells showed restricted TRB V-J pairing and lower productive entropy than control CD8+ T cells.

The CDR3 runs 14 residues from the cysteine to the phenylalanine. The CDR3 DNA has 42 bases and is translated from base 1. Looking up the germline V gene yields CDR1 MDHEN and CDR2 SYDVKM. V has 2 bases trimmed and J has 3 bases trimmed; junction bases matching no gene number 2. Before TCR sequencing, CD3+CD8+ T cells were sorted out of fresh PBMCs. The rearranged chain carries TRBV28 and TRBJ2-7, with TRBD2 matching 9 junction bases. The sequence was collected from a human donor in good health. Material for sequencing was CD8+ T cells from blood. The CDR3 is CASSLLAGNYEQYF. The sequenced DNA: TGTGCCAGCAGTTTACTAGCGGGGAACTACGAGCAGTACTTC. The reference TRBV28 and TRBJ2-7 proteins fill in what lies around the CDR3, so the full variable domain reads DVKVTQSSRYLVKRTGEKVFLECVQDMDHENMFWYRQDPGLGLRLIYFSYDVKMKEKGDIPEGYSVSREKKERFSLILESASTNQTSMYLCASSLLAGNYEQYFGPGTRLTVT.